The 13 T cell receptor beta chains listed next were all sequenced from one sample in a study of regulatory and conventional T cells in RAG deficiency. Measured with immunoSEQ multiplex PCR; TCRdb has only the in-frame clones, and not every one. The data contain 7,300 or so clones, 80% to 95% of them singletons. Genomic DNA came from blood regulatory T cells gated CD4+ CD25-high CD127-low. The same sample was also used in a study of regulatory T cells. This second study notes: The PCR used 52 TRBV and 13 TRBJ primers.

The sample was CD127- CD25+ CD4+ Tregs sorted from blood. The receptors were sampled from a human donor in good health.

This rearrangement joins TRBV7-9 to TRBJ1-1, with D tentatively TRBD1 (6 bases). Germline V gene lookup returns CDR1 SEHNR and CDR2 FQNEAQ (reference sequence). This CDR3 has 11 residues. The ends were cut back, 2 bases at V and 10 bases at J, with 8 bases in the middle. The CDR3 sequence is CASSLQGSAFF. The CDR3 DNA is TGTGCCAGCAGCTTACAGGGGTCAGCTTTCTTT.

This chain joins TRBV9 and TRBJ2-5; a possible D gene is TRBD1 (5 bases). The CDR3 spans 15 residues. Germline CDR1 reads SGDLS; CDR2 reads YYNGEE. Trimming took off 3 bases at V and 1 base at J, with 13 bases between the two ends. Here the CDR3 DNA reads TGTGCCAGCAGCGGCGGCGACAGACTCCAAGAGACCCAGTACTTC. Translating it yields CASSGGDRLQETQYF.

The chain's CDR3 is CASSLAQGASGANVLTF. CDR3 DNA sequence: TGTGCCAGCAGCTTAGCGCAGGGGGCCTCTGGGGCCAACGTCCTGACTTTC. The V call is TRBV7-9, the J call TRBJ2-6; 8 bases fit TRBD1. The CDR3 extends over 17 amino acids. Germline assignment: CDR1 SEHNR and CDR2 FQNEAQ (reference sequence). Trimming cost V 0 bases and J 0 bases; bases outside gene matches: 1. The full variable domain, its missing parts supplied by reference TRBV7-9 and TRBJ2-6, is DTGVSQNPRHKITKRGQNVTFRCDPISEHNRLYWYRQTLGQGPEFLTYFQNEAQLEKSRLLSDRFSAERPKGSFSTLEIQRTEQGDSAMYLCASSLAQGASGANVLTFGAGSRLTVL.

J is TRBJ2-7 and V is TRBV10-2; D is possibly TRBD2 (5 bases). The CDR3 extends over 16 amino acids. Germline V gene sequence: CDR1 WSHSY, CDR2 SAAADI. With 0 bases removed from V and 2 bases from J, the gap between germline ends came to 14 bases. CDR3: CASSESIPGFPYEQYF. The CDR3 DNA sequence: TGCGCCAGCAGTGAGTCCATACCGGGATTCCCCTACGAGCAGTACTTC.

The chain combines TRBV9 with TRBJ2-3; no definite D call. Per the germline V gene, CDR1 is SGDLS and CDR2 is YYNGEE. This CDR3 has 14 amino acids. V was cut by 4 bases and J by 0 bases, with 9 bases left in between. CDR3 sequence (DNA): TGTGCCAGCAGCAGAGACTTTAGCACAGATACGCAGTATTTT. Amino acids: CASSRDFSTDTQYF.

For the CDR3, the DNA is TGCGCCAGCAGCTTGGCCTTGGCAGGGGGCTTTTACGAGCAGTACTTC. It codes for CASSLALAGGFYEQYF. The V gene is TRBV5-1, the J gene TRBJ2-7; TRBD1 matches at 8 bases. The CDR3 spans 16 residues. Germline CDR1 reads SGHRS; CDR2 reads YFSETQ. Trimming removed 0 bases from V and 4 bases from J; junction bases left unmatched: 9.

This chain connects TRBV19 to TRBJ2-7, with D perhaps TRBD1 (5 bases). This CDR3 region has 14 residues. Germline lookup yields CDR1 LNHDA and CDR2 SQIVND (reference sequence). Trimming stripped 0 bases from V and 1 base from J, with 7 bases between. The DNA for the CDR3 is TGTGCCAGTAGTATAGAGAGACAGTCCTACGAGCAGTACTTC. Protein product: CASSIERQSYEQYF.

The chain is built from TRBV5-4 and TRBJ1-2; no firm D call. Trimming removed 0 bases from V and 3 bases from J, with 12 bases in between. The V gene's germline CDR1 is SGHNT and CDR2 YYREEE (reference sequence). The CDR3 contains 15 residues. CDR3 loop: CASSLDRGSHYGYTF. DNA of the CDR3: TGTGCCAGCAGCTTGGATAGAGGCAGCCACTATGGCTACACCTTC.

The chain's CDR3 is CASSQRQDSWVSAEAFF. CDR3 nucleotides: TGCGCCAGCAGCCAAAGACAGGACAGTTGGGTCTCGGCTGAAGCTTTCTTT. V usage is TRBV4-1 and J usage is TRBJ1-1; TRBD1 is a possible D gene (6 bases). The germline CDR1 and CDR2 sequences are MGHRA and YSYEKL. V lost 2 bases and J 6 bases, leaving 22 bases between the germline ends. This CDR3 comprises 17 residues.

The genes are TRBV5-5 and TRBJ2-7; D perhaps matches TRBD1 (6 bases). Germline CDR1 reads SGHKS; CDR2 reads YYEKEE (reference sequence). The V end lost 5 bases, the J end lost 3 bases, and 12 bases lay between the germline ends. This CDR3 has 13 residues. This chain's CDR3 is CASRRAGVYEQYF. The CDR3 DNA is TGTGCCAGCAGGAGGGCAGGGGTCTACGAGCAGTACTTC.

The V gene is TRBV27, the J gene TRBJ2-7; tentatively, D is TRBD2 (5 bases). The CDR3 is 14 residues long. The V end was cut by 2 bases, the J end by 1 base, with 9 bases between. Germline loops: CDR1 MNHEY, CDR2 SMNVEV (reference sequence). CDR3 nucleotides: TGTGCCAGCAGTTTACTAGCTGGATCCTACGAGCAGTACTTC. It codes for CASSLLAGSYEQYF.

The chain employs TRBV6-6 and TRBJ2-1, with 7 positions matching TRBD2. Germline V gene data show CDR1 as MNHNY and CDR2 as SVGAGI (reference sequence). The CDR3 covers 16 residues. V lost 7 bases and J lost 4; bases outside the gene matches: 13. CDR3 residues: CASTGGLGGSYNEQFF. For the CDR3, the DNA is TGTGCCAGCACCGGAGGGTTGGGCGGGAGTTACAATGAGCAGTTCTTC.

V usage is TRBV7-9 and J usage is TRBJ1-6; D is ambiguous. Per germline, CDR1 SEHNR and CDR2 FQNEAQ (reference sequence). CDR3 length equals 17 residues. Trimming removed 0 bases at V and 0 bases at J, with 9 bases between. The CDR3 sequence is CASSLAWQRSYNSPLHF. In DNA form, the CDR3 reads TGTGCCAGCAGCTTAGCTTGGCAGCGCTCCTATAATTCACCCCTCCACTTT. The variable domain in full, completed from reference TRBV7-9 and TRBJ1-6, reads DTGVSQNPRHKITKRGQNVTFRCDPISEHNRLYWYRQTLGQGPEFLTYFQNEAQLEKSRLLSDRFSAERPKGSFSTLEIQRTEQGDSAMYLCASSLAWQRSYNSPLHFGNGTRLTVT.